These 31 T cell receptor beta chains share one sample of origin, sequenced in a study of cytomegalovirus exposure and HLA in healthy donors (dated by TCRdb to about 2017). The library was prepared using the immunoSEQ multiplex PCR assay. For the multiplex PCR, a mixture combining 60 forward primers for TCR Vbeta segments and 13 reverse primers for TCR Jbeta segments was used. TCRdb took over this immuneACCESS table, retaining in-frame rearrangements with V and J assigned. Such tables are incomplete; in checked studies, under half of the missing clones stem from an unresolved V gene, and the remainder is unexplained. The sample includes tens of thousands of clones, with just under 80% observed a single time. The biggest ten clones account for 3.8% of the sample. The sample comprised PBMCs. These receptors all stem from a woman aged 35 to 49 in good health and CMV-seronegative.

The count of this clone is one. The chain employs TRBV27 and TRBJ2-5, with a weak D call TRBD1 (7 bases). Germline CDR1 reads MNHEY; CDR2 reads SMNVEV (reference sequence). The CDR3 is made up of 14 amino acids. Trimming took 5 bases from V and 2 from J, leaving 12 bases between them. Here the CDR3 DNA reads TGTGCCAGCAGTGGAGGGACAGTACAAGAGACCCAGTACTTC. As protein: CASSGGTVQETQYF.

V is TRBV12-5 and J is TRBJ2-7; TRBD1 aligns across 7 bases. J lost 5 bases, V lost 6 bases, and 7 bases had no gene match. The CDR3 spans 13 residues. The V gene's germline CDR1 is LGHNT and CDR2 FRNRAP. CDR3 coding DNA: TGTGCTAGTGGCCGACAGGGAAACCACGAGCAGTACTTC. Residues: CASGRQGNHEQYF.

CDR3 DNA sequence: TGTGCCAGCAGCCCCACAGGGAGCTATGGCTACACCTTC. Amino acid sequence: CASSPTGSYGYTF. The chain combines TRBV7-9 with TRBJ1-2; weak D call: TRBD1 (6 bases). The germline CDR1 and CDR2 sequences are SEHNR and FQNEAQ (reference sequence). This CDR3 contains 13 residues. V was trimmed by 5 bases and J by 4 bases, leaving 11 bases between them. Supplemented by reference TRBV7-9 and TRBJ1-2, the full variable domain reads DTGVSQNPRHKITKRGQNVTFRCDPISEHNRLYWYRQTLGQGPEFLTYFQNEAQLEKSRLLSDRFSAERPKGSFSTLEIQRTEQGDSAMYLCASSPTGSYGYTFGSGTRLTVV.

The chain is built from TRBV5-1 and TRBJ2-1, with TRBD2 as a possible D gene (6 bases). V was trimmed by 1 base and J by 2 bases, leaving 22 bases between them. Germline CDR1 SGHRS, CDR2 YFSETQ. The CDR3 has 19 amino acids. CDR3 residues: CASSLRSRTTLSAYNEQFF. The CDR3, as DNA: TGCGCCAGCAGCTTGCGATCGCGGACTACCCTCAGCGCCTACAATGAGCAGTTCTTC.

Comment on this clone: The junction departs from germline at one end; a sequencing error may be responsible. This chain uses TRBV14 with TRBJ1-6; TRBD1 matches 9 bases. The CDR3 spans 15 residues. Germline V gives CDR1 SGHDN, CDR2 FVKESK. CDR3: CASSQWTGVGSPLNF. CDR3 nucleotides: TGTGCCAGCAGCCAGTGGACAGGGGTGGGTTCACCCCTCAACTTT.

The gene calls are TRBV2 and TRBJ1-1; 12 nucleotides match TRBD1. Per germline, CDR1 SNHLY and CDR2 FYNNEI. The V segment lost 6 bases and the J segment 4 bases; nucleotides outside the gene matches: 6. This CDR3 has 15 residues. The CDR3 DNA reads as TGTGCCAGCAGGGGGACAGGGGGCAGTGGCACTGAAGCTTTCTTT. Translation: CASRGTGGSGTEAFF.

The chain employs TRBV18 and TRBJ2-7, with D possibly matching TRBD1 (6 bases). V lost 4 bases and J 0 bases, leaving 13 bases between the germline ends. The CDR3 contains 15 residues. Germline V gene lookup returns CDR1 KGHSH and CDR2 LQKENI. CDR3 sequence (DNA): TGTGCCAGCTCACTCCGACAGGACGGCTCCTACGAGCAGTACTTC. As protein: CASSLRQDGSYEQYF.

The V gene is TRBV30, the J gene TRBJ1-1; no reliable D call. This CDR3 is built from 14 residues. V was cut by 0 bases and J by 4 bases, with 12 bases left in between. Germline lookup yields CDR1 GTSNPN and CDR2 SVGIG (reference sequence). The CDR3 bases are TGTGCCTGGAGTGTGAGGGTCTCGAGCACTGAAGCTTTCTTT. It yields the protein CAWSVRVSSTEAFF.

J is TRBJ1-2 and V is TRBV6-5, with no clear D. Germline V gene lookup returns CDR1 MNHEY and CDR2 SVGAGI. The V and J ends lost 0 bases and 5 bases respectively, with 13 bases between them. The CDR3 loop spans 15 amino acids. DNA of the CDR3: TGTGCCAGCAGTTACTCGGCCAGGATCCAATATGGCTACACCTTC. It specifies CASSYSARIQYGYTF.

The chain has TRBV29-1 and TRBJ2-1, with TRBD1 matching over 9 bases. From germline, CDR1 is SQVTM and CDR2 ANQGSEA. V lost 4 bases and J lost 4; bases outside the gene matches: 5. This CDR3 spans 14 amino acids. The CDR3 nucleotides read TGCAGCGTTGTTGGACAGGGGAAATACAATGAGCAGTTCTTC. This encodes CSVVGQGKYNEQFF.

The V and J genes are TRBV11-2 and TRBJ2-1, with a weak D call TRBD1 (6 bases). V shed 8 bases and J shed 0 bases, with 14 bases lying between them. The CDR3 contains 15 residues. The germline CDR1 and CDR2 sequences are SGHAT and FQNNGV. CDR3: CASRNRAASYNEQFF. CDR3 nucleotide sequence: TGTGCCAGCCGAAACAGGGCGGCCTCCTACAATGAGCAGTTCTTC.

The chain has TRBV7-9 and TRBJ1-1; D remains ambiguous. The germline V gene encodes CDR1 SEHNR and CDR2 FQNEAQ (reference sequence). CDR3 length: 14 residues. V lost 3 bases and J 0 bases, leaving 8 bases between the germline ends. The CDR3 region has the DNA TGTGCCAGCAGCTTTAGCGCGGTGAACACTGAAGCTTTCTTT. This codes for CASSFSAVNTEAFF.

The chain carries TRBV19 and TRBJ1-5; 9 nucleotides agree with TRBD1. Germline loops: CDR1 LNHDA, CDR2 SQIVND (reference sequence). The CDR3 runs 13 residues. With V trimmed by 6 bases and J by 9 bases, 6 bases remained unmatched. CDR3 residues: CASSRDREPPQHF. As DNA, the CDR3 is TGTGCCAGTAGCCGGGACAGGGAACCGCCCCAGCATTTT.

The rearrangement joins TRBV4-1 to TRBJ1-4; weak D call: TRBD1 (6 bases). V lost 7 bases, J lost 5 bases, and 14 bases lay in between. There are 14 residues in the CDR3. The germline V gene has CDR1 MGHRA and CDR2 YSYEKL. The CDR3 region has the DNA TGCGCCAGCACAAACTACAGGGAGAATGAAAAACTGTTTTTT. Protein product: CASTNYRENEKLFF.

V is TRBV9 and J is TRBJ2-3; the D gene is possibly TRBD2 (5 bases). The CDR3 consists of 15 residues. CDR1 is SGDLS, CDR2 YYNGEE, per germline. Trimming removed 1 base from V and 2 bases from J, with 11 bases in between. The CDR3 loop reads CASSVWAGLTDTQYF. The CDR3 bases are TGTGCCAGCAGCGTATGGGCAGGACTCACAGATACGCAGTATTTT.

The chain links TRBV9 to TRBJ2-1; 11 bases match TRBD2. With 0 bases clipped from V and 4 bases from J, the junction kept 0 bases outside the gene matches. The CDR3 is 15 residues long. Germline lookup yields CDR1 SGDLS and CDR2 YYNGEE. Here the CDR3 reads CASSVVAGGYNEQFF. CDR3 nucleotides: TGTGCCAGCAGCGTAGTAGCGGGGGGGTACAATGAGCAGTTCTTC.

This chain links TRBV15 with TRBJ1-2; D is possibly TRBD1 (6 bases). The ends were cut back, 7 bases at V and 8 bases at J, with 20 bases in the middle. The germline CDR1 and CDR2 sequences are LNHNV and YYDKDF (reference sequence). The CDR3 length is 14 residues. CDR3 loop: CATTPGDRAEGYTF. The CDR3 nucleotides read TGTGCCACCACCCCAGGGGACCGGGCTGAAGGCTACACCTTC. Using reference TRBV15 and TRBJ1-2 for the parts outside the CDR3, the full variable domain is DAMVIQNPRYQVTQFGKPVTLSCSQTLNHNVMYWYQQKSSQAPKLLFHYYDKDFNNEADTPDNFQSRRPNTSFCFLDIRSPGLGDTAMYLCATTPGDRAEGYTFGSGTRLTVV.

V is TRBV4-3 and J is TRBJ2-5; possibly TRBD2 for D (5 bases). CDR1 LGHNA and CDR2 YSLEER come from the germline V gene. This CDR3 is built from 15 residues. Trimming shortened V by 0 bases and J by 1 base, and 9 bases separated the two germline ends. The CDR3: CASSQDRTAQETQYF. In nucleotides, the CDR3 is TGCGCCAGCAGCCAAGATAGGACTGCCCAAGAGACCCAGTACTTC.

V usage is TRBV5-1 and J usage is TRBJ2-3; D gene uncertain. The V and J ends lost 0 bases and 2 bases respectively, with 13 bases between them. Germline V gene data show CDR1 as SGHRS and CDR2 as YFSETQ. The CDR3 spans 16 residues. CDR3 region: CASSLGLDGNTDTQYF. CDR3 sequence (DNA): TGCGCCAGCAGCTTGGGGCTAGATGGAAACACAGATACGCAGTATTTT.

V usage is TRBV7-9 and J usage is TRBJ2-5; D not certain. The CDR3 has 14 residues. V lost 1 base and J lost 2, with 8 bases in between. Per the germline V gene, CDR1 is SEHNR and CDR2 is FQNEAQ (reference sequence). The CDR3 spells CASSLGLGQETQYF. DNA for the CDR3: TGTGCCAGCAGCTTAGGACTGGGTCAAGAGACCCAGTACTTC.

The chain combines TRBV6-6 with TRBJ2-4; TRBD1 might be the D (6 bases). The CDR3 runs to 16 residues. V shed 5 bases and J shed 3 bases, with 17 bases lying between them. Germline V gene data show CDR1 as MNHNY and CDR2 as SVGAGI (reference sequence). In DNA, the CDR3 is TGTGCCAGCAGTCTAAAGGGGGAATCGGGCAAAAACATTCAGTACTTC. Translated: CASSLKGESGKNIQYF.

The rearrangement uses TRBV5-4 and TRBJ1-4; D remains ambiguous. This CDR3 has 16 amino acids. Germline V CDR1 and CDR2: SGHNT, YYREEE (reference sequence). Trimming took off 4 bases at V and 4 bases at J, with 17 bases between the two ends. In nucleotides, the CDR3 is TGTGCCAGCAGCCCGGCCCGAGGGCAGGATAATGAAAAACTGTTTTTT. Translating gives CASSPARGQDNEKLFF.

V gene TRBV11-3 combines with J gene TRBJ2-1; 7 nucleotides agree with TRBD1. V lost 8 bases to trimming and J lost 4 bases; unmatched junction nucleotides: 11. There are 15 residues in the CDR3. CDR1 and CDR2 from the germline V gene are SGHNT and YENEEA. CDR3 protein: CASGAGQESYNEQFF. CDR3 nucleotide sequence: TGTGCCAGCGGGGCCGGACAGGAATCTTACAATGAGCAGTTCTTC.

The chain combines TRBV7-2 with TRBJ2-7, with D unclear. There are 11 residues in the CDR3. Trimming cost V 4 bases and J 7 bases, with 8 bases left between them. Germline V CDR1 and CDR2: SGHTA, FQGNSA. The CDR3 region is CASSYRAEQYF. The DNA of the CDR3 is TGTGCCAGCAGCTACCGTGCGGAGCAGTACTTC.

CDR3 bases: TGTGCCAGCAGCTTCACAAGGGGCGAGCAGTACTTC. Protein sequence: CASSFTRGEQYF. This chain uses TRBV7-9 with TRBJ2-7; tentative D call: TRBD1 (5 bases). Germline CDR1 reads SEHNR; CDR2 reads FQNEAQ (reference sequence). The CDR3 loop spans 12 amino acids. The ends were cut back, 3 bases at V and 6 bases at J, with 9 bases in the middle.

This chain connects TRBV7-8 to TRBJ1-2, with no clear D. V was clipped by 3 bases and J by 6 bases, with 11 bases between them. This CDR3 comprises 13 residues. From germline, CDR1 is SGHVS and CDR2 FQNEAQ. CDR3 loop: CASSFDPGNGYTF. The DNA for the CDR3 is TGTGCCAGCAGCTTCGATCCGGGAAATGGCTACACCTTC.

V is TRBV11-2 and J is TRBJ1-4, with D tentatively TRBD1 (5 bases). The CDR3 runs to 15 residues. Germline loops: CDR1 SGHAT, CDR2 FQNNGV. Between the trimmed V and J ends, which lost 5 bases and 3 bases, there was a span of 13 bases. CDR3 residues: CASSLQGLPNEKLFF. CDR3 sequence (DNA): TGTGCCAGCAGCCTCCAGGGCCTTCCTAATGAAAAACTGTTTTTT.

The chain combines TRBV5-6 with TRBJ1-1; TRBD1 matches at 9 bases. The CDR3 totals 15 residues. Germline CDR1 SGHDT, CDR2 YYEEEE. V lost 3 bases to trimming and J lost 5 bases; unmatched junction nucleotides: 8. The CDR3 is CASSWVTGGGTEAFF. The CDR3 region has the DNA TGTGCCAGCAGCTGGGTGACAGGGGGAGGGACTGAAGCTTTCTTT.

The table lists this clone with many counts. This chain links TRBV30 with TRBJ1-6; D may be TRBD1 (5 bases). V lost 0 bases, J lost 9 bases, and 18 bases lay in between. The germline V gene encodes CDR1 GTSNPN and CDR2 SVGIG (reference sequence). This CDR3 is built from 16 residues. The CDR3 DNA reads TGTGCCTGGAGTGTAGAAGGGGCTTCTTATGGTTCACCCCTCCACTTT. Translated, it gives CAWSVEGASYGSPLHF. Drawing the rest from reference TRBV30 and TRBJ1-6, the complete variable domain is SQTIHQWPATLVQPVGSPLSLECTVEGTSNPNLYWYRQAAGRGLQLLFYSVGIGQISSEVPQNLSASRPQDRQFILSSKKLLLSDSGFYLCAWSVEGASYGSPLHFGNGTRLTVT.

The chain is built from TRBV29-1 and TRBJ2-5; 10 nucleotides match TRBD1. This CDR3 is 13 amino acids long. Looked up from germline, CDR1 is SQVTM and CDR2 is ANQGSEA. V was pared by 8 bases and J by 7 bases, with 10 bases of the junction left unmatched. The CDR3: CSIRDRGIGTQYF. In DNA, the CDR3 is TGCAGCATCCGGGACAGGGGTATCGGGACCCAGTACTTC.

The chain couples TRBV11-1 to TRBJ2-1, with 11 bases lining up with TRBD1. Trimming at V came to 1 base and at J to 8 bases, leaving 4 bases not matched to a gene. The CDR3 has 15 residues. Germline CDR1 SGHAT, CDR2 FQDESV (reference sequence). This chain's CDR3 is CASSLGGQGADEQFF. The CDR3 bases are TGTGCCAGCAGCTTAGGTGGACAGGGGGCCGATGAGCAGTTCTTC.